This T cell receptor (beta chain) was retrieved from a study of PD-L1 blockade in urothelial cancer. Background on the study: Study patients had been treated with 0 to 3 previous chemotherapy regimens. General study points: Where pretreatment blood TCR clonality fell below the median, better survival was predicted.

Time point specified: peripheral blood 6 weeks after treatment start. The ends were cut back, 5 bases at V and 3 bases at J, with 13 bases in the middle. This CDR3 comprises 14 residues. In germline, CDR1 is LNHDA, CDR2 SQIVND (reference sequence). About this clone: What it recognizes is unknown.

Repertoires were generated with immunoSEQ multiplex PCR, while TCRdb's copy carries only in-frame clones and drops some. The data contain 95,000 to 130,000 clones, roughly 91% of them singletons. Sample: PBMCs, taken around atezolizumab (anti-PD-L1) treatment. This receptor was obtained from a man aged 55-75 years with urothelial cancer. The gene calls are TRBV19 and TRBJ1-1; the D gene is possibly TRBD1 (6 bases). CDR3 nucleotides: TGTGCCAGTAGTGGAAACCCAGGGGACACTGAAGCTTTCTTT. Protein: CASSGNPGDTEAFF.